This T cell receptor beta chain was documented in a study of blood T cell repertoires in COVID-19. Across the study: Material from acute and convalescent COVID-19 was sourced from the United States, Italy and Spain.

Source study methods: Estimation of nucleated cell counts was performed using reference gene primer amplification. Clones were read by immunoSEQ multiplex PCR, and TCRdb kept only the in-frame ones, dropping some. D and trimming come from the DNA, and the V and J calls and clone size come from that table. Of 110,000 to 150,000 clones detected, almost 85% appear once; the ten largest clones hold about 5.5%. Adults between about 18 and 95 years of age took part from 24 US areas. Cohorts were determined from participant-reported clinical history. The CDR3 loop spans 13 amino acids. Germline CDR1 reads LGHDT; CDR2 reads YNNKEL (reference sequence). The ends were cut back, 4 bases at V and 7 bases at J, with 8 bases in the middle.

This receptor was obtained from a man aged 35 to 55 with acute COVID-19. The V gene is TRBV3-1 (or the pseudogene TRBV3-2), the J gene TRBJ1-6, with D perhaps matching TRBD1 (5 bases). The sequencing input was PBMCs or T cells enriched from blood (not recorded which). CDR3 coding DNA: TGTGCCAGCAGCCCCCGACAGAATTCACCCCTCCACTTT. Protein sequence: CASSPRQNSPLHF.